Presented here are 10 T cell receptor beta chains from one specimen sequenced in a study of memory CD4+ T cells and cytomegalovirus serostatus. Clones were sequenced by immunoSEQ multiplex PCR, and TCRdb holds only the in-frame ones, with some missing. The data show approximately 61,000 clones, with 80% seen just once and approximately 0.53% held by the top ten. The sort gate was single viable CD3+CD4+CD8-CD45RO+ cells for memory CD4+ T cells. The material sequenced was memory CD4+ T cells from blood. These receptors all stem from an adult in good health and CMV-seronegative. Some clones in this sample may be carry-over from other donors' samples.

V is TRBV5-5 and J is TRBJ1-1; TRBD1 is a possible D gene (5 bases). Deletions cut 0 bases from V and 2 bases from J, with 11 bases between. The CDR3 consists of 15 residues. Germline V gene lookup returns CDR1 SGHKS and CDR2 YYEKEE (reference sequence). Here the CDR3 reads CASSLAGGANTEAFF. The CDR3 bases are TGTGCCAGCAGCTTGGCGGGCGGGGCTAACACTGAAGCTTTCTTT.

The chain couples TRBV5-4 to TRBJ1-1, with 7 bases fitting TRBD1. This CDR3 is built from 15 residues. The trim removed 3 bases at V and 5 bases at J, leaving 10 bases unmatched. Germline CDR1 SGHNT, CDR2 YYREEE (reference sequence). CDR3 in amino acids: CASSWMTGRDTEAFF. DNA of the CDR3: TGTGCCAGCAGCTGGATGACAGGGAGGGATACTGAAGCTTTCTTT.

The chain is built from TRBV30 and TRBJ1-6, with no clear D. V lost 0 bases, J lost 5 bases, and 17 bases lay in between. CDR3 length equals 17 residues. The germline V gene encodes CDR1 GTSNPN and CDR2 SVGIG (reference sequence). The CDR3 DNA reads TGTGCCTGGAGTGTGTGGGGATTAGAGATGAATAATTCACCCCTCCACTTT. It codes for CAWSVWGLEMNNSPLHF.

This sequence joins TRBV10-1 and TRBJ2-7; 7 nucleotides align to TRBD1. The V segment lost 1 base and the J segment 4 bases; nucleotides outside the gene matches: 4. From germline, CDR1 is WNHNN and CDR2 SYGVQD (reference sequence). This CDR3 contains 14 residues. DNA for the CDR3: TGCGCCAGCAGTGAGTTCCGGACAGGTTACGAGCAGTACTTC. Translation: CASSEFRTGYEQYF.

The chain employs TRBV5-1 and TRBJ1-1; possible D gene TRBD1, 5 bases. Per the germline V gene, CDR1 is SGHRS and CDR2 is YFSETQ. Trimming cost V 0 bases and J 1 base, with 10 bases left between them. The CDR3 is made up of 15 amino acids. CDR3 DNA: TGCGCCAGCAGCTTGGTCGGGGCGGCGAACACTGAAGCTTTCTTT. It translates to CASSLVGAANTEAFF.

The chain links TRBV11-2 to TRBJ2-2; 7 bases map to TRBD2. The CDR3 has 16 residues. Germline trimming cut 8 bases from V and 6 bases from J; bases unmatched to any gene: 15. Germline V gives CDR1 SGHAT, CDR2 FQNNGV. The CDR3 sequence is CASLSWGGEVAGELFF. The DNA of the CDR3 is TGTGCCAGCCTGAGCTGGGGGGGTGAGGTGGCCGGGGAGCTGTTTTTT. Drawing the rest from reference TRBV11-2 and TRBJ2-2, the complete variable domain is EAGVAQSPRYKIIEKRQSVAFWCNPISGHATLYWYQQILGQGPKLLIQFQNNGVVDDSQLPKDRFSAERLKGVDSTLKIQPAKLEDSAVYLCASLSWGGEVAGELFFGEGSRLTVL.

This clone was picked up a small number of times. The chain employs TRBV7-2 and TRBJ2-4, with D possibly matching TRBD2 (5 bases). Germline CDR1 SGHTA, CDR2 FQGNSA. V lost 5 bases, J lost 13 bases, and 18 bases lay in between. CDR3 length: 13 amino acids. CDR3 amino acids: CASSGRGFRLQYF. The CDR3 region has the DNA TGTGCCAGCAGCGGCCGGGGTTTCCGGCTACAGTACTTC. Together with reference TRBV7-2 and TRBJ2-4, the CDR3 gives the full variable domain: GAGVSQSPSNKVTEKGKDVELRCDPISGHTALYWYRQSLGQGLEFLIYFQGNSAPDKSGLPSDRFSAERTGGSVSTLTIQRTQQEDSAVYLCASSGRGFRLQYFGAGTRLSVL.

The chain links TRBV19 to TRBJ1-1, with D hard to call. Germline-derived CDR1 and CDR2 are LNHDA and SQIVND (reference sequence). The CDR3 is 14 residues long. V lost 7 bases and J 2 bases, leaving 14 bases between the germline ends. CDR3 loop: CASTPRRTNTEAFF. The CDR3 DNA sequence: TGTGCCAGTACCCCCCGGCGGACTAACACTGAAGCTTTCTTT.

The chain's CDR3 is CAWSGGGFTHEQYF. The CDR3 nucleotides read TGTGCCTGGAGTGGCGGGGGCTTCACCCACGAGCAGTACTTC. The chain joins TRBV30 to TRBJ2-7; perhaps TRBD2 as D (7 bases). Trimming left V 1 base short and J 5 bases short, with 15 bases between. The CDR3 length is 14 residues. Germline-derived CDR1 and CDR2 are GTSNPN and SVGIG (reference sequence).

There are a few counts of this clone. Additional DNA sequences in this sample encode the identical CDR3. The J gene is TRBJ1-4, the V gene TRBV5-1, with 8 bases identical to TRBD1. V shed 0 bases and J 8 bases; nucleotides not matched to a gene: 0. In germline, CDR1 is SGHRS, CDR2 YFSETQ. This CDR3 has 13 residues. This chain's CDR3 is CASSLGQGEKLFF. The DNA for the CDR3 is TGCGCCAGCAGCTTGGGACAGGGGGAAAAACTGTTTTTT.